The entry below gives a single T cell receptor (beta chain) sequence along with its context. Its specific antigen is unknown. The record has no base qualities; no much larger clone is one base away. V drops 5 bases and J drops 4 bases, leaving 8 bases in between. Its CDR3 holds 12 amino acids, cysteine through phenylalanine. The sequence is cut down to CDR3 DNA, 36 bases in frame from base 1. Looking up the germline V gene yields CDR1 SGHTA and CDR2 FQGNSA. Patients with a history of autoimmune disease or receiving systemic immunosuppression were excluded from the trial. In every dose cohort, peripheral blood was drawn for TCR sequencing at baseline, cycle 4 day 1, and cycle 7 day 1. The samples were taken from a phase I, first-in-human, multicenter, open-label dose-escalation trial of ivuxolimab. The trial enrolled adults with locally advanced or metastatic head and neck squamous cell, hepatocellular, melanoma or renal cell carcinoma. Before TCR sequencing, CD4+ T cells and CD8+ T cells from peripheral blood were sorted into separate populations.

For sequencing of the TCRbeta CDR3 region, genomic DNA was extracted from the sorted cells. The immunoSEQ Assay was used to sequence the TCRbeta CDR3 regions. Here the immuneACCESS table is served through TCRdb, limited to in-frame sequences with V and J called. Missing clones are a known gap in these copies; in checked studies unresolved V genes cover under half, and the rest lacks a known reason. Here the sample has 80,000 to 100,000 clones; around 90% occur a single time. Under 2% of the sample goes to the ten largest clones. The sample comes from a study of OX40 agonist ivuxolimab in advanced cancers. A note on the overall study: Ivuxolimab, which targeted the costimulatory receptor OX40 (CD134), was an agonistic, fully human IgG2 monoclonal antibody. Patients were allowed to have had prior anti-PD-1, anti-PD-L1 or anti-CTLA-4 therapy, and around 40% of the dose-escalation patients had previously received checkpoint inhibitors. Peripheral TCRbeta sequencing aimed to test whether ivuxolimab altered TCR sequence diversity and caused clonal T-cell expansion. Of the roughly 51 dose-escalation patients, hepatocellular carcinoma was present in around 20, melanoma in around 15, renal cell carcinoma in 9 and head and neck cancer in 9. Partial responses occurred in three dose-escalation patients: two with cutaneous melanoma and one with hepatocellular carcinoma. The monotherapy dose-escalation portion (N of about 50 patients) of the phase I ivuxolimab trial is reported in the paper. A male proportion of around 81% and a mean age of approximately 60 years, ranging from about 23 to 79, were recorded for the dose-escalation cohort. Intravenous ivuxolimab was administered to patients every 2 weeks at six dose levels: 0.01, 0.1, 0.3, 1.5, 3 and 10 mg/kg.

Paper-wide results and their limitations: At doses from 0.1 to 3.0 mg/kg, clonal expansion was seen in both CD4+ and CD8+ blood T cells between baseline and week 6. Antigen specificity was not determined for the clonally expanded peripheral T cells. In the 0.1-3.0 mg/kg groups, partial responders had among the lowest normalized peripheral clonal expansion, particularly in CD8+ T cells. Low levels of normalized T-cell clonal expansion were also seen in some patients who did not respond. After ivuxolimab, CD8+ T cells had more expanded clones than CD4+ T cells on average.

The chain joins TRBV7-2 to TRBJ1-1, with no confidently assigned D gene. The sample was CD4+ or CD8+ T cells sorted from blood, taken in a trial of the OX40 agonist ivuxolimab. This TCR derives from an adult with an advanced solid tumor such as melanoma, head and neck, liver or kidney cancer. The CDR3 region has the sequence CASSRAGTEAFF. The DNA reads TGTGCCAGCAGCCGTGCGGGCACTGAAGCTTTCTTT.